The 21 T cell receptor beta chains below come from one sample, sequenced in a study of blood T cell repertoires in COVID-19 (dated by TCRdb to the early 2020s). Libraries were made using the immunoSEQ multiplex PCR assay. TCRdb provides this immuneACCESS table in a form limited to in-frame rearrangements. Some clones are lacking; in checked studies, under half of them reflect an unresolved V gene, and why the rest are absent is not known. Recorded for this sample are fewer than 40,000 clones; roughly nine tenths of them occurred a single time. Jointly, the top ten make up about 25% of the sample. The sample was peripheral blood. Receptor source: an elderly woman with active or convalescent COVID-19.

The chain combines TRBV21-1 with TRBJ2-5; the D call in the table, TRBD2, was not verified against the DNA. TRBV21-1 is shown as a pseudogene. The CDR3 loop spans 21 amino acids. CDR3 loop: CASSNPGRGVRSIIFQETQYF. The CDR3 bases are TGTGCCAGCAGCAACCCGGGGAGAGGTGTGAGGTCAATCATTTTCCAAGAGACCCAGTACTTC.

The CDR3 reads CASSRTGSYGYTF. CDR3 DNA sequence: TGTGCCAGCAGTCGGACAGGAAGCTATGGCTACACCTTC. This chain connects TRBV27 to TRBJ1-2, with TRBD1 identical over 7 bases. Germline CDR1 reads MNHEY; CDR2 reads SMNVEV (reference sequence). The V gene end was trimmed by 5 bases and the J gene end by 4 bases; junction bases not matched to a gene: 4. The CDR3 is made up of 13 amino acids.

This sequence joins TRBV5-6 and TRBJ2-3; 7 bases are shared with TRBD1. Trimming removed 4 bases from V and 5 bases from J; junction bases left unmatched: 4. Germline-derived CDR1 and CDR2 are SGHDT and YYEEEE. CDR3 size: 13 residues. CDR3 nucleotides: TGTGCCAGCAGCCTACAGGGGCGAGATACGCAGTATTTT. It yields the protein CASSLQGRDTQYF.

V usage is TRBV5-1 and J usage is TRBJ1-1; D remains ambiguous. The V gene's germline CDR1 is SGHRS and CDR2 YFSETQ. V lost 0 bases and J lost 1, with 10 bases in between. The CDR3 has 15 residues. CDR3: CASSLGVRGNTEAFF. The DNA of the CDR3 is TGCGCCAGCAGCTTGGGGGTTCGGGGGAACACTGAAGCTTTCTTT.

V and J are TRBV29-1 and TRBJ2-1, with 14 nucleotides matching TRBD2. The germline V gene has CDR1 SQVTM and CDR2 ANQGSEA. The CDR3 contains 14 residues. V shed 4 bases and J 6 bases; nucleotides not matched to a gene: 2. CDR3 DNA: TGCAGCGTTGTGACTAGCGGGGGGGCCAATGAGCAGTTCTTC. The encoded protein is CSVVTSGGANEQFF.

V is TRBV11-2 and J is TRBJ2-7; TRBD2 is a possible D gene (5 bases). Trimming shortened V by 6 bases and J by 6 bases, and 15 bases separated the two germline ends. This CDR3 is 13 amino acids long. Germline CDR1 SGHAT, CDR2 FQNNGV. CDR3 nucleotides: TGTGCCAGCAGTGCCGATCCGGGATCCGAGCAGTACTTC. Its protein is CASSADPGSEQYF.

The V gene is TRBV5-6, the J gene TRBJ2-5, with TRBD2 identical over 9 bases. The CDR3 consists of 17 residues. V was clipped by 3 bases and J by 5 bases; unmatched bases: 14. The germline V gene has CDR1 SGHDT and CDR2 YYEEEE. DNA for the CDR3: TGTGCCAGCAGCTGGACGCTTGGCGGGGGGGCCGGGGAGACCCAGTACTTC. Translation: CASSWTLGGGAGETQYF.

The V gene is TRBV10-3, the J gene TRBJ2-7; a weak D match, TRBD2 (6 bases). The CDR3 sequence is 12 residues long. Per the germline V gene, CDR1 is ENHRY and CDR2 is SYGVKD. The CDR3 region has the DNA TGTGCAGTCGGGAGCGGCCACTACGAGCAGTACTTC. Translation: CAVGSGHYEQYF.

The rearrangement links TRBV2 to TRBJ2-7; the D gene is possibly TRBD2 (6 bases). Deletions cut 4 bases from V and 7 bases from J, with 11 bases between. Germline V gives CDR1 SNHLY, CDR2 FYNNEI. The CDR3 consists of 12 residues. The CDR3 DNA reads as TGTGCCAGCAGTGCCGCCGGGGGAGAGCAGTACTTC. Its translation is CASSAAGGEQYF.

Written as DNA, the CDR3 is TGTGCCAGCAGTTTCGAAGGCCTGTGGGGGCTTGGTAATAATCAGCCCCAGCATTTT. Translation: CASSFEGLWGLGNNQPQHF. The J gene is TRBJ1-5, the V gene TRBV28, with D perhaps matching TRBD1 (6 bases). Germline V lookup: CDR1 MDHEN, CDR2 SYDVKM. The CDR3 extends over 19 amino acids. The V end lost 3 bases, the J end lost 4 bases, and 25 bases lay between the germline ends.

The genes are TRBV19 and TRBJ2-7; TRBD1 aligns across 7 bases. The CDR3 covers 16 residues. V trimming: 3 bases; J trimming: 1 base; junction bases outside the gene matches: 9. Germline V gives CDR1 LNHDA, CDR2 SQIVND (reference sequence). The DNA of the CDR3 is TGTGCCAGTAGTATTGGGACGACAGGGCCATCCTACGAGCAGTACTTC. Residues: CASSIGTTGPSYEQYF.

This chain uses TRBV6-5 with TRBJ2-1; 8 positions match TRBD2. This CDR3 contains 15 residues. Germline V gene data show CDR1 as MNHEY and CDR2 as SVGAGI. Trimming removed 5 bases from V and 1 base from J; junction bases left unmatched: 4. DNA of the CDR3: TGTGCCAGCAGTACACTAGCGGCGTCCTACAATGAGCAGTTCTTC. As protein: CASSTLAASYNEQFF.

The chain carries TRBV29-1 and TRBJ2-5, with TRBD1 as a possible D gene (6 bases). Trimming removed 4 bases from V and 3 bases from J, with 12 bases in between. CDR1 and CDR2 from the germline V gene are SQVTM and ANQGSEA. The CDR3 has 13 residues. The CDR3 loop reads CSVAPTGKETQYF. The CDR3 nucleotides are TGCAGCGTTGCCCCTACAGGGAAAGAGACCCAGTACTTC.

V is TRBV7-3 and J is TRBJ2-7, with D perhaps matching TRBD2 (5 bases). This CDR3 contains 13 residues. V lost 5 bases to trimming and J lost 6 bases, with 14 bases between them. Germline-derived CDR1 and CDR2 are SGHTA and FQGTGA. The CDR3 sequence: CASSQRGGSEQYF. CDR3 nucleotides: TGTGCCAGCAGCCAAAGAGGTGGGAGCGAGCAGTACTTC.

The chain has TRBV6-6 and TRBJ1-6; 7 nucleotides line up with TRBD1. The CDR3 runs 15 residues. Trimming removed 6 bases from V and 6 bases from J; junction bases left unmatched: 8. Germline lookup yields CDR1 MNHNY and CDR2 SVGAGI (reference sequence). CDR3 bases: TGTGCCAGCAGAAAAGAGGACAGGACTAATTCACCCCTCCACTTT. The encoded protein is CASRKEDRTNSPLHF.

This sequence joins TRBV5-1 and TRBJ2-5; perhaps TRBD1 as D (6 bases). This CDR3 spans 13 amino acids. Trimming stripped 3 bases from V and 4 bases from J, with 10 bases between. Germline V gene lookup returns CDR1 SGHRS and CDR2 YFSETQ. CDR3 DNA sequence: TGCGCCAGCAGCTCAGGGGCTCCAGAGACCCAGTACTTC. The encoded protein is CASSSGAPETQYF.

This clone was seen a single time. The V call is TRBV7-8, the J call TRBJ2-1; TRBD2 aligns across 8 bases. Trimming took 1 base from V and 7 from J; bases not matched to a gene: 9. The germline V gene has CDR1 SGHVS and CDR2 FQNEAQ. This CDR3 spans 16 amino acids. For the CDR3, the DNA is TGTGCCAGCAGCTTAGAAGGTTTGATAGCGGGGAATGAGCAGTTCTTC. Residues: CASSLEGLIAGNEQFF.

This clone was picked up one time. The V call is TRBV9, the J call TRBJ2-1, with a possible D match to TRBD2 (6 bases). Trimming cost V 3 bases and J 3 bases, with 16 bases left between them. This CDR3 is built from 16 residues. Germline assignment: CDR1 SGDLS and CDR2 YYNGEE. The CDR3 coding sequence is TGTGCCAGCAGCGCAACGGGGGTCCCGTTCTACAATGAGCAGTTCTTC. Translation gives CASSATGVPFYNEQFF.

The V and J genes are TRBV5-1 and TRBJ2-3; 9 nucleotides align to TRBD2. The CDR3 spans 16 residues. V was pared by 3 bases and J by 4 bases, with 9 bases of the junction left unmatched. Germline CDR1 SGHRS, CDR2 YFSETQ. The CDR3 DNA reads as TGCGCCAGCAGCTCCCGGGGCGGGGGGGCCTCAGATACGCAGTATTTT. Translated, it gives CASSSRGGGASDTQYF.

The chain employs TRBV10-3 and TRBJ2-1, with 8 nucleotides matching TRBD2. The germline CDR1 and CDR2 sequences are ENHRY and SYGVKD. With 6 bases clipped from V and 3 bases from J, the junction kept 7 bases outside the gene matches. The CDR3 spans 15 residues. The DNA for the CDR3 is TGTGCCATCAGCGGGGGGGCCGGTCGCTACAATGAGCAGTTCTTC. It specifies CAISGGAGRYNEQFF.

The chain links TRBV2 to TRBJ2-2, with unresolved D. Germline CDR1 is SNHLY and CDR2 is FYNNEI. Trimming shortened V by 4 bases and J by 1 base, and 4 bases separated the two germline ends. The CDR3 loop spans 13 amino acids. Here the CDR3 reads CASSAQNTGELFF. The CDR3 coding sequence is TGTGCCAGCAGTGCACAGAACACCGGGGAGCTGTTTTTT.